This T cell receptor beta chain was sequenced for a study of blood T cell repertoires in COVID-19 (dated by TCRdb to the early 2020s). Background for the entire study: The collaborator samples originated in the United States, Italy and Spain and spanned the acute and convalescent phases of COVID-19. Where HLA class I and class II types were available, the types were taken from metadata supplied by the sample provider, not from assay-based typing. The material from the prospective study consisted of cDNA or gDNA derived from T cells, B-cell-depleted T cells, or PBMCs. A freely available public database, intended as a resource for researchers studying the immune response to SARS-CoV-2, is where the repertoires were released. The dataset comprised deeply sampled blood TCRbeta repertoires from subjects exposed to, actively infected with, or recovered from COVID-19. A de-identified subject ID, COVID-19 status, age in years and sex were almost always included in the sample metadata. The samples were drawn from the first 160 participants of the ongoing ImmuneRACE study and from 950 to 1,500 subjects provided by 6 global collaborators. The full study reports these points: The quantity of clinical and demographic metadata differed by source and by participant and was supplied without curation.

Collaborating institutions collected whole blood in K2EDTA tubes following their own protocols. For TCRbeta analysis, collaborator samples were shipped as frozen whole blood, as isolated PBMCs, or as DNA extracted from either sample type. TCRbeta CDR3 regions were amplified from genomic DNA by means of the immunoSEQ Assay, a bias-controlled multiplex PCR. The authors' pipeline ran thus. Within the assay, amplification of reference gene primers was used to estimate how many nucleated cells each sample contained. To quantify the absolute abundance of each unique TCRbeta CDR3 rearrangement, sequence reads were collapsed and filtered. Productive Simpson clonality was computed per sample as the square root of Simpson's diversity index over productive rearrangements. TCRdb took this table from immuneACCESS and kept in-frame rearrangements with V and J called. Such tables lack part of the clones; where checked against another copy, unresolved V genes explain under half of the gap, and the rest is unexplained. V, J and clone size were drawn from that table, and D and trimming were deduced from the DNA. For this sample the table gives around 110,000 clones, of which roughly four fifths were detected only once. The ten largest clones take up around 7.5% of the sample.

Turning to this clone: No cognate antigen has been identified for it. The junction shows a germline mismatch at one end, possibly a read error.

From the cysteine through the phenylalanine, the CDR3 covers 13 amino acids. The only DNA kept is the CDR3, 39 bases in frame from the first base. CDR1 is given as MDHEN and CDR2 as SYDVKM, both from the germline V gene. The chain couples TRBV28 to TRBJ2-1; 14 bases in between match TRBD2. The clonotype originates from a man aged 70-80 years with active or convalescent COVID-19. Sequenced material: peripheral blood. The DNA is TGTGCCAGCAGTTTCGGACTAGCGGGAGGACCGCTCTTC. Translation gives CASSFGLAGGPLF.